A selection of T cell receptor beta chains follows, all from one sample in a study of naive and memory T cell subsets. In TCRdb, the UMI-ligation and nested PCR reads were re-called with MiXCR into one record per CDR3 protein. This repertoire shows around 35,000 distinct CDR3 sequences, approximately 11% found once; its top ten account for 3.5% to 5%. The sequences come from skin, collected from a tuberculin skin test site. These receptors all stem from an adult in good health. Each CDR3 is given with its conserved first and last residue. A D gene is named only where the DNA matches it firmly. Clone size, where shown, is once, few, many, or a class for clones that have expanded.

v_call	d_call	j_call	clone_size	cdr3_length	cdr3_nt	cdr3_aa
TRBV6-4	TRBD1	TRBJ1-2	many	13	TGTGCCAGCAGGGGGACAGGGATCGGTAGCTACACCTTC	CASRGTGIGSYTF
TRBV24-1	TRBD2	TRBJ2-2	few	18	TGTGCCACCAGTGATGACCCTGGACTAGCGAGCAACACCGGGGAGCTGTTTTTT	CATSDDPGLASNTGELFF
TRBV29-1	-	TRBJ1-2	few	12	TGCAGCGCGGCATCCTCAGGCTATGGCTACACCTTC	CSAASSGYGYTF
TRBV6-6	-	TRBJ2-1	many	13	TGTGCCAGCAGTTACCCTCGGGTACTAGAGCAGTTCTTC	CASSYPRVLEQFF
TRBV7-9	TRBD1	TRBJ2-7	few	15	TGTGCCAGCAGCTCTCGGACAGGGCTCTCCTACGAGCAGTACTTC	CASSSRTGLSYEQYF
TRBV10-1	-	TRBJ2-1	many	17	TGCGCCAGCAGTGGCCAGACCTGGGCGCAGCCCAACAATGAGCAGTTCTTC	CASSGQTWAQPNNEQFF
TRBV28	-	TRBJ2-1	few	14	TGTGCCAGCAGTTTAGGTAGCTCCTACAATGAGCAGTTCTTC	CASSLGSSYNEQFF
TRBV10-2	-	TRBJ2-7	medium-sized	13	TGCGCCAGCAAGGCGGGGGCGAACAAAGAGCAGTACTTC	CASKAGANKEQYF
TRBV29-1	TRBD1	TRBJ2-7	few	11	TGCAGCGTGGGACAGGGGACCGAGCAGTACTTC	CSVGQGTEQYF
TRBV9	-	TRBJ1-1	few	14	TGTGCCAGCAGCGTAGTTGAGTGGTCCTCTGAAGCTTTCTTT	CASSVVEWSSEAFF
TRBV29-1	-	TRBJ2-1	many	16	TGCAGCGTTGCACCCCCCTTTACGAGCTCCTACAATGAGCAGTTCTTC	CSVAPPFTSSYNEQFF
TRBV5-4	TRBD2	TRBJ2-1	-	14	TGTGCCACAGCCGTGAGCGGGAGTACGGATGAGCAGTTCTTC	CATAVSGSTDEQFF
TRBV7-9	TRBD1	TRBJ1-1	medium-sized	13	TGTGCCAGCAGCTTTACAGGGGACACTGAAGCTTTCTTT	CASSFTGDTEAFF
TRBV20-1	TRBD2	TRBJ2-3	-	18	TGCAGTGCTAGAGACCCGGGACTAGCGGGGGGGCGCACAGATACGCAGTATTTT	CSARDPGLAGGRTDTQYF
TRBV7-9	TRBD1	TRBJ2-5	-	15	TGTGCCAGCAGCCGACACCGGGACAGGGTAGAGACCCAGTACTTC	CASSRHRDRVETQYF
TRBV20-1	TRBD2	TRBJ2-1	-	15	TGCAGTGCTAGAAAGGCGGGAGAGTCTTACAATGAGCAGTTCTTC	CSARKAGESYNEQFF
TRBV6-5	TRBD1	TRBJ2-1	many	12	TGTGCCTCAGGGGGACCCGTAAATGAGCAGTTCTTC	CASGGPVNEQFF
TRBV3-1	-	TRBJ2-3	many	12	TGTGCCAGCAGCCCGGGCTCCAATACGCAGTATTTT	CASSPGSNTQYF
TRBV6-1	TRBD1	TRBJ1-2	few	12	TGTGCCAGCAGAGATTACAGGGGTGGCTACACCTTC	CASRDYRGGYTF
TRBV2	-	TRBJ2-7	-	14	TGTGCCAGCAGTGAAGACCCGAGCTCCTACGAGCAGTACTTC	CASSEDPSSYEQYF
TRBV9	-	TRBJ1-3	-	15	TGTGCCAGCAGCGTCTACGGGGCCTCTGGAAACACCATATATTTT	CASSVYGASGNTIYF
TRBV9	TRBD1	TRBJ2-7	few	13	TGTGCCAGCAGCACCAGGACAGGGTCTGAGCAGTACTTC	CASSTRTGSEQYF
TRBV5-1	-	TRBJ2-5	-	13	TGCGCCACCACAGCCCCCTCCGAGGAGACCCAGTACTTC	CATTAPSEETQYF
TRBV30	-	TRBJ2-1	many	15	TGTGCCTGGAGTGTACCTGGACAGTTTTACAATGAGCAGTTCTTC	CAWSVPGQFYNEQFF
TRBV7-9	-	TRBJ1-2	-	18	TGTGCCAGCAGCTTAGGGTTCCCGGGAACTACCCCCACTGATGGCTACACCTTC	CASSLGFPGTTPTDGYTF
TRBV12-3/TRBV12-4	-	TRBJ1-1	few	15	TGTGCCAGCAGGGCGAGGAGGGTGTCGGGGACTGAAGCTTTCTTT	CASRARRVSGTEAFF
TRBV6-6	TRBD2	TRBJ2-7	many	14	TGTGCCAGCAAAACTAGCGGGCACTCCTACGAGCAGTACTTC	CASKTSGHSYEQYF
TRBV5-1	TRBD1	TRBJ2-3	-	16	TGCGCCAGCAGCTCTGGGGCGGGACAGGGAACAGATACGCAGTATTTT	CASSSGAGQGTDTQYF
TRBV15	-	TRBJ1-1	many	13	TGTGCCACCTTATTGACAGGAAACACTGAAGCTTTCTTT	CATLLTGNTEAFF
TRBV2	-	TRBJ1-1	few	13	TGTGCCAGCAGTGATGGTCTGAACACTGAAGCTTTCTTT	CASSDGLNTEAFF
TRBV13	TRBD2	TRBJ2-2	many	15	TGTGCCAGCAGCCGTACCGGGGGGTTCACCGGGGAGCTGTTTTTT	CASSRTGGFTGELFF
TRBV3-1	TRBD1	TRBJ2-1	-	14	TGTGCCAGCAGCCTTAAAGGACAGGGCCGAGGGCAGTTCTTC	CASSLKGQGRGQFF
TRBV7-2	-	TRBJ2-7	many	11	TGTGCCAGCAGCTTAGCTGTAGAGCAGTACTTC	CASSLAVEQYF
TRBV14	-	TRBJ2-3	-	13	TGTGCCAGCAGCCCATACTCCACAGATACGCAGTATTTT	CASSPYSTDTQYF
TRBV20-1	TRBD2	TRBJ2-7	few	17	TGCAGTGCTAGAGATCGGCTAGCGGGGGATCCCATCTACGAGCAGTACTTC	CSARDRLAGDPIYEQYF
TRBV7-2	-	TRBJ1-1	few	13	TGTGCCAGCAGCCTCTCGACCGAGACTGAAGCTTTCTTT	CASSLSTETEAFF
TRBV24-1	TRBD2	TRBJ2-2	many	16	TGTGCCACCAGTGAACCCGGGACTAGCCTCACCGGGGAGCTGTTTTTT	CATSEPGTSLTGELFF
TRBV10-3	-	TRBJ2-7	-	13	TGTGCCATCAGTGAGCCCTTGTCCTACGAGCAGTACTTC	CAISEPLSYEQYF
TRBV28	-	TRBJ2-7	-	14	TGTGCCAGCAGACAGAGACTAGTAGCCTACGAGCAGTACTTC	CASRQRLVAYEQYF
TRBV7-6	-	TRBJ1-1	medium-sized	13	TGTGCCAGCAGCTTAGCGGGGGTTACTGAAGCTTTCTTT	CASSLAGVTEAFF
TRBV27	-	TRBJ2-5	many	11	TGTGCCAGCAGTCCAAAAGAGACCCAGTACTTC	CASSPKETQYF
TRBV28	TRBD1	TRBJ2-3	medium-sized	16	TGTGCCAGCACCCGGACAGGGCGTACTAGCACAGATACGCAGTATTTT	CASTRTGRTSTDTQYF
TRBV20-1	TRBD1	TRBJ2-5	-	16	TGCAGTGCTAGAGATCTTGGACAGGGGGTCGGAGAGACCCAGTACTTC	CSARDLGQGVGETQYF
TRBV3-1	-	TRBJ1-2	-	15	TGTGCCAGCAGCCAAGTATCAGGGGCAAACTATGGCTACACCTTC	CASSQVSGANYGYTF
TRBV7-3	-	TRBJ1-1	-	15	TGTGCCAGCAGCTCCCATCTTGGGGGGGGCACTGAAGCTTTCTTT	CASSSHLGGGTEAFF
TRBV7-2	-	TRBJ2-3	-	13	TGTGCCAGCAGCCCCAAGTATGCAGATACGCAGTATTTT	CASSPKYADTQYF
TRBV6-5	-	TRBJ1-5	-	13	TGTGCCAGCAGTTCCAGGGGTAATCAGCCCCAGCATTTT	CASSSRGNQPQHF
TRBV27	-	TRBJ2-4	-	15	TGTGCCAGCAAAGCCGGCGTACTAGCCAAAAACATTCAGTACTTC	CASKAGVLAKNIQYF
TRBV28	TRBD1	TRBJ1-2	-	15	TGTGCCAGCAGAACGAAGACAGGGGGGAACTATGGCTACACCTTC	CASRTKTGGNYGYTF
TRBV6-1	TRBD1	TRBJ1-2	few	15	TGTGCCAGCAGTGAAGCTCTTGGGACAGCCTATGGCTACACCTTC	CASSEALGTAYGYTF